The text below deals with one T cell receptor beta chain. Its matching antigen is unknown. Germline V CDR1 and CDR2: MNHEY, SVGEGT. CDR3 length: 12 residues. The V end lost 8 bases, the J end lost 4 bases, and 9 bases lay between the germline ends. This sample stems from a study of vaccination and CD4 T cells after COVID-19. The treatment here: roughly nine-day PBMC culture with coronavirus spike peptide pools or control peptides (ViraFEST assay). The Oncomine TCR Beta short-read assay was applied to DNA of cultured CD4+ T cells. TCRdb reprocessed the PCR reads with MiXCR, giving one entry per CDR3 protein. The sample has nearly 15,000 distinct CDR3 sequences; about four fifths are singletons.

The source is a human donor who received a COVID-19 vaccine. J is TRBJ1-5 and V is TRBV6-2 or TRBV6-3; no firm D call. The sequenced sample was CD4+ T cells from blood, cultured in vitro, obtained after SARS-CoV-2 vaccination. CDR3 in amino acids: CASGVWNQPQHF. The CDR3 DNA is TGTGCCAGCGGTGTCTGGAATCAGCCCCAGCATTTT.